The sequence of this T cell receptor (beta chain) was determined in a study of persistence of HIV-infected CD4 T cells. In the study overall: Blood samples, up to 180 mL, came from multiple time points, except a couple of leukapheresis donors sampled once.

Notes on the study in general: TCRbeta richness was lower in CMV- and Gag-responding cells than in anti-CD3/anti-CD28-responding cells. Antigen-responding cells were enriched for degenerate expanded CDR3beta sequences.

The libraries were made with immunoSEQ version 4 in survey mode. Profiled with immunoSEQ multiplex PCR; TCRdb holds only in-frame clones, not every one. This table holds tens of thousands of clones, around 90% found once. Cells were stimulated nonspecifically with anti-CD3/anti-CD28 magnetic beads. CD4+ T cells upregulating both CD40 ligand and CD69 were sorted as responding cells. Suppressive ART was started during chronic HIV-1 infection in these adults. The CDR3 sequence is 16 residues long. V gave up 3 bases and J gave up 0 bases; unmatched junction bases: 7. Germline lookup yields CDR1 SGHKS and CDR2 YYEKEE (reference sequence). Regarding this clone: Its antigen is as yet unknown.

The sequence was obtained from an adult woman with HIV who was CMV-seropositive. This chain joins TRBV5-5 and TRBJ1-1; 8 bases fit TRBD1. The material sequenced was CD4+ T cells sorted from PBMCs after 18-hour stimulation, taken from a patient who received antiretroviral therapy. The CDR3 bases are TGTGCCAGCAGCTCGATGACAGGGGCGGTGAACACTGAAGCTTTCTTT. It codes for CASSSMTGAVNTEAFF.